The 13 T cell receptor beta chains in this list originate from one sample, sequenced in a study of cytomegalovirus exposure and HLA in healthy donors. Both 60 Vbeta primers and 13 Jbeta primers went into the PCR. TCRdb keeps only in-frame clones here, not all; method: immunoSEQ multiplex PCR. Altogether some 170,000 clones are present, around nine tenths being singletons, with the ten largest covering about 0.9%. Input material: PBMCs. These receptors were collected from a woman aged 25 to 45 in good health and CMV-seronegative.

In its sample, this clone was seen once. V gene TRBV7-9 combines with J gene TRBJ2-2; 14 positions match TRBD2. Germline CDR1 is SEHNR and CDR2 is FQNEAQ (reference sequence). Germline trimming cut 4 bases from V and 5 bases from J; bases unmatched to any gene: 3. CDR3 size: 16 residues. The CDR3 reads CASSYGTSGRTGELFF. The CDR3 nucleotides are TGTGCCAGCAGCTATGGGACTAGCGGGAGAACCGGGGAGCTGTTTTTT.

V usage is TRBV27 and J usage is TRBJ1-1; 8 nucleotides line up with TRBD1. Trimming at V came to 5 bases and at J to 8 bases, leaving 4 bases not matched to a gene. The CDR3 spans 12 residues. Per the germline V gene, CDR1 is MNHEY and CDR2 is SMNVEV (reference sequence). CDR3 sequence: CASSRRQGEAFF. CDR3 coding DNA: TGTGCCAGCAGTCGGAGACAGGGGGAAGCTTTCTTT.

The table lists this clone with a count of one. V usage is TRBV10-3 and J usage is TRBJ2-1; possible D gene TRBD2, 6 bases. Trimming removed 3 bases at V and 7 bases at J, with 16 bases between. This CDR3 contains 15 residues. Germline assignment: CDR1 ENHRY and CDR2 SYGVKD. The CDR3 protein is CAISEQTPGRNEQFF. CDR3 in DNA: TGTGCCATCAGTGAACAAACCCCAGGGAGGAATGAGCAGTTCTTC.

To note about this clone: The same CDR3 also results from other DNA sequences found in this sample. DNA for the CDR3: TGTGCCAGCAGTTACAGCACTGAGCAGTTCTTC. As protein: CASSYSTEQFF. The V gene is TRBV6-5, the J gene TRBJ2-1; no reliable D call. The CDR3 is 11 residues long. Germline V gene lookup returns CDR1 MNHEY and CDR2 SVGAGI. V lost 2 bases and J lost 9, with 5 bases in between.

The V and J genes are TRBV5-1 and TRBJ1-3; D possibly corresponds to TRBD1 (5 bases). The CDR3 has 16 residues. The germline gives CDR1 SGHRS, CDR2 YFSETQ. The V end lost 0 bases, the J end lost 4 bases, and 14 bases lay between the germline ends. The CDR3 spells CASSLAGQGRGNTIYF. Written as DNA, the CDR3 is TGCGCCAGCAGCTTGGCCGGGCAGGGAAGAGGAAACACCATATATTTT.

The CDR3 region has the DNA TGTGCCAGCTCACCAAGGACAGCCCAAGAGACCCAGTACTTC. Its translation: CASSPRTAQETQYF. The genes are TRBV18 and TRBJ2-5, with D possibly matching TRBD1 (6 bases). CDR1 and CDR2 (germline): KGHSH, LQKENI. The CDR3 is made up of 14 amino acids. The V gene lost 2 bases and the J gene lost 1 base, with 8 bases spanning the gap. Full variable domain (outside the CDR3, taken from reference TRBV18 and TRBJ2-5): NAGVMQNPRHLVRRRGQEARLRCSPMKGHSHVYWYRQLPEEGLKFMVYLQKENIIDESGMPKERFSAEFPKEGPSILRIQQVVRGDSAAYFCASSPRTAQETQYFGPGTRLLVL.

The chain has TRBV11-2 and TRBJ2-7, with 9 bases lining up with TRBD2. CDR3 size: 15 residues. Germline V lookup: CDR1 SGHAT, CDR2 FQNNGV. The junction had 4 bases not matched to a gene; V was cut back by 2 bases and J by 2 bases. The CDR3 spells CASSLRLAETYEQYF. In DNA form, the CDR3 reads TGTGCCAGCAGCTTAAGACTAGCGGAGACCTACGAGCAGTACTTC.

V is TRBV19 and J is TRBJ1-3, with D possibly being TRBD1 (5 bases). This CDR3 has 15 residues. Looked up from germline, CDR1 is LNHDA and CDR2 is SQIVND (reference sequence). V shed 5 bases and J shed 1 base, with 12 bases lying between them. The CDR3 coding sequence is TGTGCCAGTAGTTTGAAAGGGGCGTCTGGAAACACCATATATTTT. It encodes CASSLKGASGNTIYF. The whole variable domain, filled in from reference TRBV19 and TRBJ1-3, reads DGGITQSPKYLFRKEGQNVTLSCEQNLNHDAMYWYRQDPGQGLRLIYYSQIVNDFQKGDIAEGYSVSREKKESFPLTVTSAQKNPTAFYLCASSLKGASGNTIYFGEGSWLTVV.

The CDR3 sequence is CASSQGGRGRTGELFF. The CDR3 DNA is TGTGCCAGCAGCCAGGGCGGGAGGGGTCGCACCGGGGAGCTGTTTTTT. The rearrangement links TRBV14 to TRBJ2-2, with TRBD2 matching over 9 bases. Trimming cost V 3 bases and J 4 bases; bases outside gene matches: 6. Germline CDR1 is SGHDN and CDR2 is FVKESK. The CDR3 spans 16 residues.

V usage is TRBV2 and J usage is TRBJ2-3, with 7 bases lining up with TRBD2. V was pared by 4 bases and J by 5 bases, with 6 bases of the junction left unmatched. The germline V gene encodes CDR1 SNHLY and CDR2 FYNNEI. CDR3 size: 14 residues. DNA of the CDR3: TGTGCCAGCAGTGGACTAGCTAGGATAGATACGCAGTATTTT. This gives the protein CASSGLARIDTQYF. Complete variable domain (other parts from reference TRBV2 and TRBJ2-3): EPEVTQTPSHQVTQMGQEVILRCVPISNHLYFYWYRQILGQKVEFLVSFYNNEISEKSEIFDDQFSVERPDGSNFTLKIRSTKLEDSAMYFCASSGLARIDTQYFGPGTRLTVL.

The chain recombines TRBV6-5 with TRBJ2-3, with 8 nucleotides matching TRBD1. The J segment lost 4 bases and the V segment lost 2 bases, leaving 5 bases of the junction unmatched. Germline assignment: CDR1 MNHEY and CDR2 SVGAGI. The CDR3 extends over 15 amino acids. The CDR3 DNA follows: TGTGCCAGCAGTTACCGCGGGACAGGCGCAGATACGCAGTATTTT. This gives the protein CASSYRGTGADTQYF.

This clone has a single count. The chain recombines TRBV2 with TRBJ1-2; no definite D call. The CDR3 contains 13 residues. Germline V gene sequence: CDR1 SNHLY, CDR2 FYNNEI. Trimming cost V 6 bases and J 4 bases, with 12 bases left between them. This chain's CDR3 is CASSRDPLYGYTF. Here the CDR3 DNA reads TGTGCCAGCAGCCGGGATCCTCTCTATGGCTACACCTTC.

The V and J genes are TRBV18 and TRBJ2-7, with D perhaps TRBD2 (6 bases). Trimming took 3 bases from V and 4 from J, leaving 13 bases between them. This CDR3 is built from 14 residues. Germline V lookup: CDR1 KGHSH, CDR2 LQKENI. This CDR3 is CASSPGSSLYEQYF. CDR3 DNA: TGTGCCAGCTCACCCGGGAGTTCCCTATACGAGCAGTACTTC.